This TCR beta chain was identified in a study of OX40 agonist ivuxolimab in advanced cancers. Repertoires were generated with immunoSEQ multiplex PCR, while TCRdb's copy carries only in-frame clones and drops some. The sample shows 65,000 or so clones, around 93% of them seen only once. Trimming left V 1 base short and J 6 bases short, with 7 bases between. The CDR3 has 13 amino acids. In germline, CDR1 is MNHNS, CDR2 SASEGT. The TCR comes from an adult with an advanced solid tumor such as melanoma, head and neck, liver or kidney cancer. The chain is built from TRBV6-1 and TRBJ1-5; no reliable D call. This specimen consisted of CD4+ or CD8+ T cells sorted from blood, obtained in a trial of the OX40 agonist ivuxolimab. The CDR3 reads CASSEGLVQPQHF. CDR3 coding DNA: TGTGCCAGCAGTGAAGGATTGGTTCAGCCCCAGCATTTT.